Listed here are 11 T cell receptor beta chains from one sample, sequenced in a study of blood T cell repertoires in COVID-19 (TCRdb year 2020). Library creation used the immunoSEQ multiplex PCR assay. The immuneACCESS repertoire file appears here via TCRdb, limited to in-frame rearrangements. These files lack a portion of the clones; in checked studies, under half of the deficit traces to unresolved V genes, and the cause of the others is not known. Here the sample has about 55,000 clones; about nine tenths occur a single time. The top ten constitute over 6.5% of the sample. Sequencing input: peripheral blood. These receptors were obtained from a man aged 55-75 years with active COVID-19.

This rearrangement joins TRBV28 to TRBJ1-1, with D uncertain. The germline gives CDR1 MDHEN, CDR2 SYDVKM. Trimming shortened V by 5 bases and J by 7 bases, and 17 bases separated the two germline ends. This CDR3 spans 14 amino acids. Here the CDR3 reads CASSAGFKPHEAFF. CDR3 DNA: TGTGCCAGCAGTGCCGGGTTCAAGCCACATGAAGCTTTCTTT.

For the CDR3, the DNA is TGTGCCAGCAGTTTAGAGAGGGGGAGCTCCTACGAGCAGTACTTC. Translated, it gives CASSLERGSSYEQYF. The chain recombines TRBV27 with TRBJ2-7, with D possibly matching TRBD1 (6 bases). The germline V and J ends were trimmed by 2 bases and 0 bases, with 11 bases remaining between them. The CDR3 extends over 15 amino acids. Germline-derived CDR1 and CDR2 are MNHEY and SMNVEV (reference sequence).

V is TRBV2 and J is TRBJ2-3; no clear D. The CDR3 is made up of 12 amino acids. Trimming removed 9 bases from V and 3 bases from J, with 10 bases in between. Germline V gives CDR1 SNHLY, CDR2 FYNNEI. The CDR3 DNA reads TGTGCCAGTACGACTTTAACAGATACGCAGTATTTT. Translation gives CASTTLTDTQYF.

This clone appeared a few times. J is TRBJ2-2 and V is TRBV10-1; D might be TRBD2 (5 bases). Trimming pared 0 bases from V and 4 bases from J, leaving 9 bases between. This CDR3 has 15 residues. Germline V lookup: CDR1 WNHNN, CDR2 SYGVQD (reference sequence). The CDR3 bases are TGCGCCAGCAGTGAGTCGCTAGGGAGCACCGGGGAGCTGTTTTTT. Translated: CASSESLGSTGELFF.

The chain carries TRBV9 and TRBJ2-5, with 7 bases identical to TRBD1. CDR3 length: 14 residues. The germline V gene has CDR1 SGDLS and CDR2 YYNGEE. Trimming removed 3 bases from V and 2 bases from J; junction bases left unmatched: 4. CDR3 residues: CASSATGLQETQYF. The CDR3 nucleotides are TGTGCCAGCAGCGCGACAGGGTTACAAGAGACCCAGTACTTC.

V is TRBV5-1 and J is TRBJ1-1; D is ambiguous. This CDR3 is built from 15 residues. V shed 0 bases and J shed 1 base, with 10 bases lying between them. Germline values: CDR1 SGHRS, CDR2 YFSETQ. The CDR3: CASSLAFFGNTEAFF. The CDR3, as DNA: TGCGCCAGCAGCTTGGCGTTTTTCGGGAACACTGAAGCTTTCTTT.

The chain has TRBV12-5 and TRBJ2-1, with 10 bases identical to TRBD2. CDR1 and CDR2 from the germline V gene are LGHNT and FRNRAP. With 7 bases clipped from V and 7 bases from J, the junction kept 10 bases outside the gene matches. The CDR3 extends over 15 amino acids. Written as DNA, the CDR3 is TGTGCTAGTGCCACCCTAGCGGGAGAGGGGAATGAGCAGTTCTTC. This encodes CASATLAGEGNEQFF.

The chain links TRBV7-8 to TRBJ1-6, with 10 nucleotides matching TRBD1. The V segment lost 0 bases and the J segment 9 bases; nucleotides outside the gene matches: 5. Germline V gives CDR1 SGHVS, CDR2 FQNEAQ. The CDR3 contains 16 residues. CDR3 region: CASSLARDRGRSPLHF. CDR3 nucleotide sequence: TGTGCCAGCAGCTTAGCGCGGGACAGGGGTCGTTCACCCCTCCACTTT.

V is TRBV30 and J is TRBJ2-1; 10 nucleotides match TRBD2. The CDR3 loop spans 20 amino acids. Trimming cost V 0 bases and J 0 bases; bases outside gene matches: 14. CDR1 and CDR2 (germline): GTSNPN, SVGIG (reference sequence). The CDR3 DNA follows: TGTGCCTGGAGTGTCCTACGGACTAGCGGAGGGAGGAGCTCCTACAATGAGCAGTTCTTC. Encoded protein: CAWSVLRTSGGRSSYNEQFF.

This chain uses TRBV4-1 with TRBJ2-2; TRBD1 agrees at 9 bases. Germline CDR1 and CDR2: MGHRA and YSYEKL. V lost 4 bases, J lost 2 bases, and 5 bases stayed unmatched. This CDR3 is built from 16 residues. The CDR3 DNA follows: TGCGCCAGCAGCCTCCGGGACAGGGCTAACACCGGGGAGCTGTTTTTT. This gives the protein CASSLRDRANTGELFF.

This chain uses TRBV3-1 (or the pseudogene TRBV3-2) with TRBJ2-1; D gene ambiguous. Between the trimmed V and J ends, which lost 4 bases and 3 bases, there was a span of 13 bases. Looked up from germline, CDR1 is LGHDT and CDR2 is YNNKEL (reference sequence). The CDR3 covers 15 residues. Here the CDR3 reads CASSPLGGVYNEQFF. Here the CDR3 DNA reads TGTGCCAGCAGCCCCCTTGGCGGAGTCTACAATGAGCAGTTCTTC.